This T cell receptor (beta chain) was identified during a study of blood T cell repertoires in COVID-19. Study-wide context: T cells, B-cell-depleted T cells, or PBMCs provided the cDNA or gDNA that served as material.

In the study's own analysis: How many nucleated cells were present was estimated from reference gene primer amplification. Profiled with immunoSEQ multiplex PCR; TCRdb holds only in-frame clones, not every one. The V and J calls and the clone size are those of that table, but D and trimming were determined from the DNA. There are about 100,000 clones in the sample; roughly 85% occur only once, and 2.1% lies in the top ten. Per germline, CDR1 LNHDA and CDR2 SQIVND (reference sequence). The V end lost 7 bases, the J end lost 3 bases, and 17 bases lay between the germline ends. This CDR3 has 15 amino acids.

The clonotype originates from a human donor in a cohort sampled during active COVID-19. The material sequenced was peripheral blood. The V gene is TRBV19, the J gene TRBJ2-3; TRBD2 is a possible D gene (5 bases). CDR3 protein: CASIEYRGSTDTQYF. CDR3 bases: TGTGCCAGTATCGAATATCGCGGGTCGACAGATACGCAGTATTTT.